This TCR beta chain stems from a study of CD8+ T cells in alopecia areata. A few counts support this clone. RNA, once extracted, was reverse transcribed into cDNA for use as the sequencing template. TCRdb's table, derived via immunoSEQ multiplex PCR, lists solely in-frame clones and lacks some. The sample carries 140,000 or so clones, roughly 60% recorded once. This CDR3 has 14 amino acids. From germline, CDR1 is SGHVS and CDR2 FQNEAQ. With 8 bases removed from V and 4 bases from J, the gap between germline ends came to 14 bases. This chain joins TRBV7-8 and TRBJ2-2; D call uncertain. The clonotype was recovered from a human donor in good health. The sample was CD8+ T cells sorted from blood. The CDR3 sequence is CASQQHLSTGELFF. Here the CDR3 DNA reads TGTGCCAGCCAGCAACATCTTAGCACCGGGGAGCTGTTTTTT. Filled out from reference TRBV7-8 and TRBJ2-2, the complete variable domain reads GAGVSQSPRYKVAKRGQDVALRCDPISGHVSLFWYQQALGQGPEFLTYFQNEAQLDKSGLPSDRFFAERPEGSVSTLKIQRTQQEDSAVYLCASQQHLSTGELFFGEGSRLTVL.